This entry features one T cell receptor (beta chain) sequence. What it binds is unknown. These data originate in a study of T-cell memory formation after mild COVID-19. Study results and caveats: Contracting clones from day 15 to 85 showed balanced CD4/CD8; later expanders favored CD4+. Within pre-infection memory, some responding clones were found, suggesting cross-reactive memory joined. The authors left the SARS-CoV-2 specificity of second-wave clones peaking on day 37 unconfirmed.

TCRdb used MiXCR to reprocess the 5' RACE reads, holding one entry per CDR3 protein. Found here are 80,000 to 130,000 distinct CDR3 sequences, approximately 12% of them singletons; the top ten hold around 40%. The CDR3 covers 13 residues. V gave up 9 bases and J gave up 10 bases, with 21 bases separating them. Germline lookup yields CDR1 LGHNA and CDR2 YNFKEQ. This chain uses TRBV4-2 with TRBJ1-1; TRBD1 is a possible D gene (5 bases). The specimen was PBMCs or a T cell subset sorted from them (not recorded which). The clonotype comes from a man younger than 35 who had mild COVID-19 (a few samples of this study predate the infection). Cell type and time point are not known. The CDR3 DNA reads TGTGCCAGTTTGCTACCCCCGGGACGGTCAGCTTTCTTT. Protein: CASLLPPGRSAFF.